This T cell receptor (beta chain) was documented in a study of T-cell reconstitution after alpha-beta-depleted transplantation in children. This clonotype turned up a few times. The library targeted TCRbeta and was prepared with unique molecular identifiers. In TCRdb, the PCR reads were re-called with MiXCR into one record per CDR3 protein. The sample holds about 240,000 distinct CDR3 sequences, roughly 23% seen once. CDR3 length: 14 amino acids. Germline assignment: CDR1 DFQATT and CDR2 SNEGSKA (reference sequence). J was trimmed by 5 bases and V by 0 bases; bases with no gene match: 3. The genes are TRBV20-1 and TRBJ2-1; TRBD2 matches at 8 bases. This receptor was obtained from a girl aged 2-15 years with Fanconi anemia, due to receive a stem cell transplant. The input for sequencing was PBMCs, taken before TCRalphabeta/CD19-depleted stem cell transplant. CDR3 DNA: TGCAGTGCTAGAGATCCACTAGCGGACAATGAGCAGTTCTTC. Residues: CSARDPLADNEQFF.